The clone carrying this T cell receptor (beta chain) was seen more than once but under ten times. Using RNA template, CDR3s of TCR alpha and beta were amplified with iRepertoire arm-PCR. TCRdb reprocessed the multiplex PCR reads with MiXCR, giving one entry per CDR3 protein. Altogether about 130,000 distinct CDR3 sequences are present, more than 20% being singletons, with the ten largest covering around a quarter. The data are from a study of glioma-infiltrating T cells. CDR3 length: 12 residues. The germline V gene has CDR1 MNHNS and CDR2 SASEGT. With 5 bases removed from V and 2 bases from J, the gap between germline ends came to 6 bases.

The sequence was collected from a human donor with low-grade glioma or glioblastoma, undergoing nonglioma brain surgery, or in good health (not recorded which). The sequenced sample was glioma tissue, nonneoplastic brain tissue, or PBMCs (not recorded which). The chain uses TRBV6-1 and TRBJ2-5; no clear D. DNA of the CDR3: TGTGCCAGCAGTTATTCTCAAGAGACCCAGTACTTC. Its protein is CASSYSQETQYF.